The 20 T cell receptor beta chains below were found in one sample sequenced in a study of T cell responses to AZD1222 COVID-19 vaccine. Assay used: immunoSEQ multiplex PCR; TCRdb lists only in-frame clones, some missing. The sample carries 120,000 or so clones, around 87% recorded once. The source was peripheral blood, collected on day 0 of AZD1222 vaccination. These receptors were taken from an adult in good health.

J is TRBJ2-2 and V is TRBV10-3; weak D call: TRBD1 (5 bases). V was trimmed by 8 bases and J by 0 bases, leaving 10 bases between them. CDR1 ENHRY and CDR2 SYGVKD come from the germline V gene. The CDR3 is 14 residues long. The chain's CDR3 is CAIRQSTNTGELFF. The CDR3 DNA follows: TGTGCCATCCGACAGTCCACGAACACCGGGGAGCTGTTTTTT.

This clone has just one count. The V and J genes are TRBV24-1 and TRBJ2-2, with D perhaps being TRBD1 or TRBD2 (6 bases each). Germline CDR1 reads KGHDR; CDR2 reads SFDVKD. The CDR3 spans 15 residues. V was shortened by 6 bases and J by 4 bases, with 14 bases between the two germline ends. In nucleotides, the CDR3 is TGTGCCACCAGTCATCCGGGGGCAGTCACCGGGGAGCTGTTTTTT. Its translation is CATSHPGAVTGELFF.

The table lists this clone with a count of one. The gene calls are TRBV5-1 and TRBJ2-7, with a tentative D call TRBD2 (6 bases). Looked up from germline, CDR1 is SGHRS and CDR2 is YFSETQ. Trimming stripped 7 bases from V and 7 bases from J, with 21 bases between. The CDR3 is made up of 14 amino acids. The CDR3 DNA follows: TGCGCCAGCGGAGAACCGGGACTCCCCGGGGAGCAGTACTTC. Amino acids: CASGEPGLPGEQYF.

This chain connects TRBV18 to TRBJ2-7, with 8 bases identical to TRBD1. CDR1 and CDR2 from the germline V gene are KGHSH and LQKENI. This CDR3 has 15 residues. After removal of 6 bases from V and 3 bases from J, the junction contained 10 bases not matched to a gene. The CDR3, as DNA: TGTGCCAGCTCCGCCGCCCCGGGACAGGACTACGAGCAGTACTTC. Translating it yields CASSAAPGQDYEQYF.

The V gene is TRBV9, the J gene TRBJ1-6; D perhaps matches TRBD1 (5 bases). Germline V gene lookup returns CDR1 SGDLS and CDR2 YYNGEE. The CDR3 has 17 amino acids. The V and J ends lost 4 bases and 3 bases respectively, with 17 bases between them. This chain's CDR3 is CASSPGMGRSYNSPLHF. The CDR3 region has the DNA TGTGCCAGCAGCCCCGGGATGGGACGGAGCTATAATTCACCCCTCCACTTT.

The gene calls are TRBV19 and TRBJ1-1; D unresolved. Germline lookup yields CDR1 LNHDA and CDR2 SQIVND (reference sequence). The CDR3 extends over 15 amino acids. Trimming pared 4 bases from V and 8 bases from J, leaving 20 bases between. This chain's CDR3 is CASSNTPRRALEAFF. CDR3 coding DNA: TGTGCCAGTAGTAACACCCCGCGGCGGGCCTTGGAAGCTTTCTTT.

The rearrangement joins TRBV5-6 to TRBJ1-2, with D unresolved. V was pared by 0 bases and J by 7 bases, with 7 bases between. Germline assignment: CDR1 SGHDT and CDR2 YYEEEE. The CDR3 runs 12 residues. Here the CDR3 reads CASSLVRRGYTF. The CDR3, as DNA: TGTGCCAGCAGCTTGGTACGACGTGGCTACACCTTC.

This chain links TRBV27 with TRBJ1-4, with 9 bases that match TRBD1. The CDR3 extends over 14 amino acids. Germline V gene lookup returns CDR1 MNHEY and CDR2 SMNVEV (reference sequence). The ends lost 5 bases at V and 8 bases at J; junction bases unmatched: 6. The CDR3 nucleotides are TGTGCCAGCAGTATACAGGGGGCAGGGGAAAAACTGTTTTTT. Its translation is CASSIQGAGEKLFF.

The rearrangement joins TRBV19 to TRBJ1-3; weak D call: TRBD1 (6 bases). Germline V gene lookup returns CDR1 LNHDA and CDR2 SQIVND (reference sequence). This CDR3 has 15 amino acids. Trimming removed 4 bases from V and 0 bases from J, with 10 bases in between. The CDR3 nucleotides are TGTGCCAGTAGTAGGGGGCAGCTCTCTGGAAACACCATATATTTT. This translates into CASSRGQLSGNTIYF.

This chain uses TRBV11-2 with TRBJ2-7; 8 bases are shared with TRBD1. The CDR3 sequence is 16 residues long. Germline V gene lookup returns CDR1 SGHAT and CDR2 FQNNGV. Losses at the gene ends were 0 bases for V and 1 base for J; bases not matched to a gene: 5. Written as DNA, the CDR3 is TGTGCCAGCAGCTTAGAATGGTACAGGGGGTCCTACGAGCAGTACTTC. It yields the protein CASSLEWYRGSYEQYF.

The rearrangement links TRBV28 to TRBJ1-5; TRBD1 is a possible D gene (5 bases). Trimming removed 2 bases from V and 5 bases from J, with 13 bases in between. The CDR3 has 15 amino acids. Germline assignment: CDR1 MDHEN and CDR2 SYDVKM. Here the CDR3 reads CASSLRGAGHQPQHF. The CDR3 nucleotides read TGTGCCAGCAGTTTAAGGGGTGCAGGGCATCAGCCCCAGCATTTT.

This chain connects TRBV18 to TRBJ2-2; D unclear. The CDR3 covers 13 residues. Germline V gene lookup returns CDR1 KGHSH and CDR2 LQKENI. The V end was cut by 8 bases, the J end by 2 bases, with 9 bases between. DNA for the CDR3: TGTGCCAGCGGGCCCACTAACACCGGGGAGCTGTTTTTT. It translates to CASGPTNTGELFF.

The CDR3 reads CASTLTRDRPREAFF. CDR3 nucleotides: TGTGCCAGCACACTCACAAGGGACCGGCCCCGGGAAGCTTTCTTT. The V call is TRBV2, the J call TRBJ1-1; a weak D match, TRBD1 (5 bases). Germline V lookup: CDR1 SNHLY, CDR2 FYNNEI. V gave up 7 bases and J gave up 8 bases, with 23 bases separating them. CDR3 size: 15 residues.

The rearrangement uses TRBV30 and TRBJ2-7; 8 bases are a match to TRBD1. The junction had 6 bases not matched to a gene; V was cut back by 3 bases and J by 5 bases. The CDR3 totals 13 residues. In germline, CDR1 is GTSNPN, CDR2 SVGIG (reference sequence). CDR3 sequence reads: CAWRRTGPDEQYF. CDR3 bases: TGTGCCTGGAGGCGGACAGGGCCCGACGAGCAGTACTTC.

This clone has only a few counts. V and J are TRBV9 and TRBJ1-5, with D perhaps TRBD1 (5 bases). V gave up 2 bases and J gave up 5 bases, with 8 bases separating them. CDR3 length: 13 amino acids. The germline V gene has CDR1 SGDLS and CDR2 YYNGEE. The CDR3 DNA reads TGTGCCAGCAGCGTGGACACGTATCAGCCCCAGCATTTT. Residues: CASSVDTYQPQHF.

The chain has TRBV5-5 and TRBJ1-1; D uncertain. In germline, CDR1 is SGHKS, CDR2 YYEKEE (reference sequence). V was clipped by 0 bases and J by 1 base, with 10 bases between them. The CDR3 sequence is 15 residues long. The CDR3 sequence: CASSLGRTANTEAFF. CDR3 in DNA: TGTGCCAGCAGCTTGGGTCGGACGGCGAACACTGAAGCTTTCTTT.

CDR3 DNA sequence: TGTGCCAGCAGTGTTGGCAGGGAAACTGAAGCTTTCTTT. Translated: CASSVGRETEAFF. The genes are TRBV2 and TRBJ1-1, with D possibly TRBD1 on 5 matching bases. This CDR3 has 13 residues. V lost 4 bases, J lost 5 bases, and 11 bases lay in between. The germline CDR1 and CDR2 sequences are SNHLY and FYNNEI. Full variable domain (outside the CDR3, taken from reference TRBV2 and TRBJ1-1): EPEVTQTPSHQVTQMGQEVILRCVPISNHLYFYWYRQILGQKVEFLVSFYNNEISEKSEIFDDQFSVERPDGSNFTLKIRSTKLEDSAMYFCASSVGRETEAFFGQGTRLTVV.

This clone is judged medium-sized. The V gene is TRBV21-1, the J gene TRBJ2-1; TRBD1 is the table's D call and was not checked against the DNA. TRBV21-1 counts as a pseudogene. This CDR3 region has 16 residues. CDR3 sequence (DNA): TGTGCCAGCAGCAAAGATCCAGGGCTGCTATACAATGAGCAGTTCTTC. This encodes CASSKDPGLLYNEQFF.

This chain joins TRBV7-3 and TRBJ2-5; D perhaps matches TRBD1 (6 bases). Germline CDR1 reads SGHTA; CDR2 reads FQGTGA. The ends were cut back, 5 bases at V and 5 bases at J, with 12 bases in the middle. This CDR3 is 13 amino acids long. CDR3 DNA sequence: TGTGCCAGCAGCGCTGGTAGGGGGGAGACCCAGTACTTC. Its protein is CASSAGRGETQYF.

This clone was recorded only once. The gene calls are TRBV25-1 and TRBJ1-1; 7 positions agree with TRBD1. Germline trimming cut 1 base from V and 5 bases from J; bases unmatched to any gene: 7. Germline CDR1 is MGHDK and CDR2 is SYGVNS. The CDR3 runs to 15 residues. The CDR3 nucleotides read TGTGCCAGCAGTGAATCGGAGGGGGCTTGGACTGAAGCTTTCTTT. The encoded protein is CASSESEGAWTEAFF.